The sequence of this T cell receptor beta chain was determined in a study of cytomegalovirus exposure and HLA in healthy donors. Study outcomes and limitations: Links to common viral pathogens appeared, in a later analysis, for several of the most significant clusters.

PCR amplification relied on 60 Vbeta primers (plus 13 Jbeta primers). As processed by the authors: About 11 million of the about 80 million unique TCR beta chains counted in a later analysis were shared. Sequencing used immunoSEQ multiplex PCR; TCRdb keeps in-frame clones, though not all of them. The V and J calls and the clone size are those of that table, but D and trimming were determined from the DNA. The sample consists of 97,000 or so clones, around 77% of them appearing once. In the case of this clone: Its specificity is unknown.

This CDR3 spans 15 amino acids. The V gene's germline CDR1 is SGHTA and CDR2 FQGNSA. V shed 3 bases and J shed 3 bases, with 13 bases lying between them. The chain links TRBV7-2 to TRBJ2-3; D not certain. The receptor was derived from a male donor in good health and CMV-seropositive. The sample consisted of PBMCs. CDR3 region: CASSFISPETDTQYF. Written as DNA, the CDR3 is TGTGCCAGCAGCTTTATTAGCCCTGAGACAGATACGCAGTATTTT.